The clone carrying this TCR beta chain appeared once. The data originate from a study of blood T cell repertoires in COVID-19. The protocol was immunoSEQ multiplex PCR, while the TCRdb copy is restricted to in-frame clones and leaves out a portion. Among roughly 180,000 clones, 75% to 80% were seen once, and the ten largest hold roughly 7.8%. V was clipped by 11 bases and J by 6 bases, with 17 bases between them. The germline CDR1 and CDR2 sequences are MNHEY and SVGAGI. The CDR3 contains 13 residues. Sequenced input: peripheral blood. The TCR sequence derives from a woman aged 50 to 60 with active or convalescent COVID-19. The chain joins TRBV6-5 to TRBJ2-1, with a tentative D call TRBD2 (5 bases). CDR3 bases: TGTGCCGCCGAACGGGGATCACCCAATGAGCAGTTCTTC. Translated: CAAERGSPNEQFF.